This T cell receptor beta chain was found in a study of T cell repertoires in cytomegalovirus infection. The CDR3 contains 14 residues. V was pared by 6 bases and J by 6 bases, with 7 bases of the junction left unmatched. TCRdb reprocessed the reads with MiXCR, giving one entry per CDR3 protein. The sample has roughly 700,000 distinct CDR3 sequences; around a third are singletons. Regarding the study as a whole: CMV-specific TCR beta clonotypes restricted by HLA-C were the ones dominating the ex vivo response.

Note on this clonotype: Its antigen is unknown.

The chain couples TRBV12-3 or TRBV12-4 to TRBJ2-2; 7 bases fit TRBD2. Sequences were derived from cultured PBMCs, sampled from culture after CMV antigen stimulation. This receptor was identified in a human donor in good health (CMV status not recorded). Some clones in this sample may be carry-over from other donors' samples. In nucleotides, the CDR3 is TGTGCCAGCAGAAGGACTAGTCTGTCCGGGGAGCTGTTTTTT. It specifies CASRRTSLSGELFF.